A selection of T cell receptor beta chains follows, all from one sample in a study of T cell repertoires in cytomegalovirus infection. Their specific antigens are unknown. From the reads, TCRdb called clonotypes with MiXCR, one entry per CDR3 protein. The sample records 640,000 or so distinct CDR3 sequences, roughly a third being singletons. Sequences were derived from cultured PBMCs, sampled from culture after CMV antigen stimulation. These receptors were obtained from a human donor in good health (CMV status not recorded). Some clones in this sample may be carry-over from other donors' samples. Each CDR3 is given with its conserved first and last residue. The D gene is left open where the match is weak. Clone size is not always given. Where it is, it says once, few, many or a class for expanded clones.

CDR3 DNA	CDR3 protein	CDR3 length	V gene	J gene	D gene	clone size
TGCGCTAGCAGCCAAGCGACTATCGGAGAGACCCAGTACTTC	CASSQATIGETQYF	14	TRBV4-1	TRBJ2-5	NA	few
TGTGCCAGTAGTATTACCCACAGAAATAGCAATCAGCCCCAGCATTTT	CASSITHRNSNQPQHF	16	TRBV19	TRBJ1-5	NA	NA
TGTGCCAGCTCACTTCGGCAGGGCGGCGTCTACGAGCAGTACTTC	CASSLRQGGVYEQYF	15	TRBV18	TRBJ2-7	NA	NA
TGTGCCAGCAGCCAAGATGGTGCGGGGTTAGCCAAAAACATTCAGTACTTC	CASSQDGAGLAKNIQYF	17	TRBV4-2	TRBJ2-4	NA	NA
TGCGCCAGCAGCCAAGTACTACCGTCGAGGGCGCAGTATTTT	CASSQVLPSRAQYF	14	TRBV4-1	TRBJ2-3	NA	NA
TGTGCCAGTAGTATACGGACAGCGCCAGGGAATCAGCCCCAGCATTTT	CASSIRTAPGNQPQHF	16	TRBV19	TRBJ1-5	NA	NA
TGTGCCACCCGACTAGCGCTTGGGTCCCCCTACAATGAGCAGTTCTTC	CATRLALGSPYNEQFF	16	TRBV7-2	TRBJ2-1	TRBD2	NA
TGCAGTGTCTCCCGGGACAGCCGTGAAAAACTGTTTTTT	CSVSRDSREKLFF	13	TRBV20-1	TRBJ1-4	TRBD1	NA
TGCGCCAGCAGCTTGGATCGAGTTCTAGATACGCAGTATTTT	CASSLDRVLDTQYF	14	TRBV5-1	TRBJ2-3	NA	NA
TGCGCCAGCAGCCAACCCCGACAGGGGAATGAGCAGTTCTTC	CASSQPRQGNEQFF	14	TRBV4-1	TRBJ2-1	TRBD1	few
TGCAGTGCTAGAGATCCAGATAACTATGGCTACACCTTC	CSARDPDNYGYTF	13	TRBV20-1	TRBJ1-2	NA	NA
TGTGCCAGCAGCACACAGGGTGGCGGTAATGAAAAACTGTTTTTT	CASSTQGGGNEKLFF	15	TRBV7-9	TRBJ1-4	NA	NA
TGTGCCAGCAAGGCCGCGGCCGAGCAGTACTTC	CASKAAAEQYF	11	TRBV28	TRBJ2-7	NA	few
TGCGCCAGCAGCTTGGCGGTGGGAATCCCCCCCTACACCTTC	CASSLAVGIPPYTF	14	TRBV5-1	TRBJ1-2	NA	NA
TGTGCCAGCAGCCCCTCCGGGACAGGGGTGAAAGGCTACACCTTC	CASSPSGTGVKGYTF	15	TRBV7-2	TRBJ1-2	TRBD1	many
TGTGCCAGCAGACCACCGGGGGAAACCAGCACAGATACGCAGTATTTT	CASRPPGETSTDTQYF	16	TRBV6-2/TRBV6-3	TRBJ2-3	NA	NA
TGCGCCAGCAGCGTGGGAACAGGGTTTGCTGCGGACATTCAGTACTTC	CASSVGTGFAADIQYF	16	TRBV5-1	TRBJ2-4	NA	few
TGTGCCAGCAGCTTCCTTCCCCGGACTAGCCCCCTCGAGCAGTACTTC	CASSFLPRTSPLEQYF	16	TRBV7-2	TRBJ2-7	TRBD2	NA
TGTGCCAGCACCCCGACTACCCAAGAGACCCAGTACTTC	CASTPTTQETQYF	13	TRBV6-1	TRBJ2-5	NA	NA
TGTGCCAGCAGCTTATTAGGACAGGGGGCTTCTGAAGCTTTCTTT	CASSLLGQGASEAFF	15	TRBV7-2	TRBJ1-1	TRBD1	many
TGTGCCAGCAGCTTAGAGACGGAATATAATTCACCCCTCCACTTT	CASSLETEYNSPLHF	15	TRBV7-9	TRBJ1-6	NA	few
TGTGCCAGCGGAGACCCGGGGGAAGCTGAAGCTTTCTTT	CASGDPGEAEAFF	13	TRBV6-2/TRBV6-3	TRBJ1-1	NA	NA
TGTGCCAGCAGTTACTCCCGGGACAGGTCCTACGAGCAGTACTTC	CASSYSRDRSYEQYF	15	TRBV6-5	TRBJ2-7	TRBD1	few
TGTGCCAGCAGTGTCCCGGGACATCAAGGCTACACCTTC	CASSVPGHQGYTF	13	TRBV28	TRBJ1-2	NA	NA
TGCGCCAGCAGCCAAGGGGGAGGCTGGAACACTGAAGCTTTCTTT	CASSQGGGWNTEAFF	15	TRBV4-3	TRBJ1-1	NA	NA
TGTGCCAGCAGTGAAGGTACAGAGAAGCAGTTCTTC	CASSEGTEKQFF	12	TRBV2	TRBJ2-1	NA	NA
TGTGCCAGTTCCGCGGACAGAAGTAATACCTACGAGCAGTACTTC	CASSADRSNTYEQYF	15	TRBV19	TRBJ2-7	NA	few
TGCGCCAGCAGCCAAGATTTTTTGGCGGGGGGCAACCAAATCTTGTTCTTC	CASSQDFLAGGNQILFF	17	TRBV4-1	TRBJ2-1	TRBD2	NA
TGTGCCAGCAGTACGCCCCCCAATGAAAAACTGTTTTTT	CASSTPPNEKLFF	13	TRBV27	TRBJ1-4	NA	NA
TGTGCCACCCGTCTTATGGGCACAGATACGCAGTATTTT	CATRLMGTDTQYF	13	TRBV15	TRBJ2-3	NA	NA
TGTGCCAGCAGCCGCATTCCGGGACAGGGGTCCTACGAGCAGTACTTC	CASSRIPGQGSYEQYF	16	TRBV6-2/TRBV6-3	TRBJ2-7	TRBD1	few
TGCGCCACGGGGACTAGCGCGTCAGATACGCAGTATTTT	CATGTSASDTQYF	13	TRBV4-1	TRBJ2-3	TRBD2	NA
TGTGCCAGCAGTGGGACTAGCGGGGGGCCCTACAATGAGCAGTTCTTC	CASSGTSGGPYNEQFF	16	TRBV2	TRBJ2-1	TRBD2	NA
TGCAGTGCTAGAGATCAGGAGGGGACCTCTGGAAACACCATATATTTT	CSARDQEGTSGNTIYF	16	TRBV20-1	TRBJ1-3	NA	NA
TGCAGTGCTAGGCTAGCTAACACCGGGGAGCTGTTTTTT	CSARLANTGELFF	13	TRBV20-1	TRBJ2-2	NA	few
TGTGCCACCAGAGACCCCTCTCGGGCAGGGAACACAGATACGCAGTATTTT	CATRDPSRAGNTDTQYF	17	TRBV10-3	TRBJ2-3	NA	NA
TGTGCCAGCAGCTTTAATAGCGGGGGTGGCACAGATACGCAGTATTTT	CASSFNSGGGTDTQYF	16	TRBV7-6	TRBJ2-3	TRBD2	many
TGTGCCAGCAGCACTACTATGACCCTGGGATTCACAGATACGCAGTATTTT	CASSTTMTLGFTDTQYF	17	TRBV6-2/TRBV6-3	TRBJ2-3	NA	NA
TGTGCCAGCAGGGTGGGGGGAGGGAACTACGAGCAGTACTTC	CASRVGGGNYEQYF	14	TRBV12-3/TRBV12-4	TRBJ2-7	TRBD2	few
TGTGCCAGCAGCTTAAACAGGGCAACTTCCGAGCAGTACTTC	CASSLNRATSEQYF	14	TRBV7-2	TRBJ2-7	NA	few
TGTGCCAGTGGACCTTCCTGGGAGACCCAGTACTTC	CASGPSWETQYF	12	TRBV19	TRBJ2-5	NA	NA
TGTGCCAGCAGTGAATATGGGGGGGCCGACGGCTACACCTTC	CASSEYGGADGYTF	14	TRBV25-1	TRBJ1-2	NA	NA
TGCAGTGCTAGAGTTTTCGAAACAGGGGGCGAGTCACCCCTCCACTTT	CSARVFETGGESPLHF	16	TRBV20-1	TRBJ1-6	TRBD1	few
TGTGCCAGCGGTGACAGGTTACACGAGCAGTACTTC	CASGDRLHEQYF	12	TRBV28	TRBJ2-7	NA	NA
TGTGCCAGTAACAAACAGGGAAGCTCTGGAAACACCATATATTTT	CASNKQGSSGNTIYF	15	TRBV19	TRBJ1-3	NA	NA
TGTGCCAGCAGCTTAGATACGGCGGGACTAGCGGGGGGAACCTACGAGCAGTACTTC	CASSLDTAGLAGGTYEQYF	19	TRBV7-2	TRBJ2-7	TRBD2	many
TGTGCCAGTAGACGGTCGGGGACAGGGGGGATCAATGAGCAGTTCTTC	CASRRSGTGGINEQFF	16	TRBV19	TRBJ2-1	TRBD1	few
TGTGCCAGCAGTGCCCCCGGACAGGGGCATTCACCCCTCCACTTT	CASSAPGQGHSPLHF	15	TRBV6-2/TRBV6-3	TRBJ1-6	TRBD1	NA
TGTGCCAGCAGCTTTCGACTAGCGGGGAAGGACGAGCAGTACTTC	CASSFRLAGKDEQYF	15	TRBV7-2	TRBJ2-7	TRBD2	few
TGTGCCAGCAGCGCCCCGGACAGGCCATCCCTCCACTTT	CASSAPDRPSLHF	13	TRBV7-2	TRBJ1-6	TRBD1	many
TGTGCCAGCGACGGCGGACCCACAGATACGCAGTATTTT	CASDGGPTDTQYF	13	TRBV2	TRBJ2-3	NA	NA
TGTGCCAGTAGTATAGGCAGAACTAGCGGGTTGCGAGATACGCAGTATTTT	CASSIGRTSGLRDTQYF	17	TRBV19	TRBJ2-3	TRBD2	NA
TGTGCCAGCAGCCCCGGACTAGCATATACGCAGTATTTT	CASSPGLAYTQYF	13	TRBV7-2	TRBJ2-3	TRBD2	few
TGTGCCAGCTCACCACCCGGGACAGGAGGAAACACCATATATTTT	CASSPPGTGGNTIYF	15	TRBV18	TRBJ1-3	TRBD1	NA
TGTGCCAGCAGCCGAAGCGGGGACTCCTACGAGCAGTACTTC	CASSRSGDSYEQYF	14	TRBV14	TRBJ2-7	TRBD2	NA
TGTGCCAGCAGTTTCGGGACAGCTACGTACAATGAGCAGTTCTTC	CASSFGTATYNEQFF	15	TRBV6-2/TRBV6-3	TRBJ2-1	TRBD1	many
TGTGCCAGCAGCTCAGGACAGGTGGCCTCTGGAAACACCATATATTTT	CASSSGQVASGNTIYF	16	TRBV7-2	TRBJ1-3	TRBD1	many